The sequence of this T cell receptor (beta chain) was determined in a study of cytotoxic CD8 clonotypes in ibrutinib-treated CLL. Investigators sourced approximately 2 micrograms of genomic DNA from cryopreserved PBMCs for TCR beta libraries. Assay used: immunoSEQ multiplex PCR; TCRdb lists only in-frame clones, some missing. Here the sample spans about 300,000 clones, approximately 79% being singletons. CDR1 KGHSH and CDR2 LQKENI come from the germline V gene. V gave up 5 bases and J gave up 8 bases, with 12 bases separating them. The CDR3 consists of 12 residues. The clonotype was recovered from a human donor with chronic lymphocytic leukemia. The sample here was PBMCs, taken at disease progression, from a patient treated with ibrutinib. The chain has TRBV18 and TRBJ1-2, with a tentative D call TRBD1 (5 bases). In DNA form, the CDR3 reads TGTGCCAGCTCAGCCAGGGATGAGGGCTACACCTTC. Protein: CASSARDEGYTF. Complete variable domain (other parts from reference TRBV18 and TRBJ1-2): NAGVMQNPRHLVRRRGQEARLRCSPMKGHSHVYWYRQLPEEGLKFMVYLQKENIIDESGMPKERFSAEFPKEGPSILRIQQVVRGDSAAYFCASSARDEGYTFGSGTRLTVV.